This T cell receptor beta chain was observed in a study of blood T cells in healthy people across ages. A second PCR of 7 to 11 cycles used a sample-barcoded 5' primer and a J-beta primer mix. All samples yielded 3 million or more CDR3-containing paired-end reads. Each CDR3 protein is one row after TCRdb ran MiXCR on the 5' RACE reads. This repertoire shows 800,000 to 900,000 distinct CDR3 sequences, around two thirds found once; its top ten account for roughly a quarter. Trimming took off 4 bases at V and 15 bases at J, with 19 bases between the two ends. Germline V lookup: CDR1 SGHVS, CDR2 FQNEAQ. The CDR3 is 13 amino acids.

The chain is built from TRBV7-8 and TRBJ2-1; unclear D gene. Sample: blood. This clonotype was obtained from a man younger than 45 in good health. This chain's CDR3 is CASSYGSHPAPFF. Here the CDR3 DNA reads TGTGCCAGCAGCTACGGCAGCCATCCAGCTCCGTTCTTC.